The sample holds a few counts of the clone carrying this TCR beta chain. Its specificity is unknown. Vbeta (60) and Jbeta (13) primers were used in the PCR. Repertoires were generated with immunoSEQ multiplex PCR, while TCRdb's copy carries only in-frame clones and drops some. The table records 150,000 to 200,000 clones, 80% of them present only once. These data are taken from a study of cytomegalovirus exposure and HLA in healthy donors. Findings and caveats of the study: Using a false discovery rate of 0.05, a later analysis showed that about 16,000 TCR beta sequences were associated with HLA alleles.

The length of the CDR3 is 14 residues. V lost 6 bases, J lost 9 bases, and 10 bases stayed unmatched. CDR1 SNHLY and CDR2 FYNNEI come from the germline V gene. The chain employs TRBV2 and TRBJ2-1; 8 nucleotides line up with TRBD2. Sequencing was performed on PBMCs. This clonotype was sampled from a man aged 25-45 years in good health and CMV-seropositive. CDR3 bases: TGTGCCAGCAGGCCGGGACTAGGCTCGCCTGAGCAGTTCTTC. It yields the protein CASRPGLGSPEQFF.